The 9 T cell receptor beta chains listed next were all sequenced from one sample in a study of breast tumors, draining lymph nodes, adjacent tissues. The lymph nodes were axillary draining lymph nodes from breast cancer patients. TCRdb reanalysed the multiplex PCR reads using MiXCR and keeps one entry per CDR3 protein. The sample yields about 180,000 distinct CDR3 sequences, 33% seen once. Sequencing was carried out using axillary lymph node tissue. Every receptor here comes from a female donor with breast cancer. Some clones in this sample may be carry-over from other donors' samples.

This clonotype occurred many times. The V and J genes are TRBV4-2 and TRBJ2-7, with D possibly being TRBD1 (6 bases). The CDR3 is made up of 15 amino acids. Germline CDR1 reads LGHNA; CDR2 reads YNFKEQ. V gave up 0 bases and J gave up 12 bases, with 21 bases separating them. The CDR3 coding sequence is TGTGCCAGCAGCCAAGATCAACAGGGCTTTCTTAAGGGGTACTTC. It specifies CASSQDQQGFLKGYF.

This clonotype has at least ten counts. CDR3 nucleotides: TGTGCCAGTAGTTTTAGTTACGGGGAGACCCAGTACTTC. This gives the protein CASSFSYGETQYF. The chain employs TRBV19 and TRBJ2-5; no clear D. Germline CDR1 and CDR2: LNHDA and SQIVND (reference sequence). The CDR3 runs 13 residues. The V end lost 5 bases, the J end lost 5 bases, and 12 bases lay between the germline ends.

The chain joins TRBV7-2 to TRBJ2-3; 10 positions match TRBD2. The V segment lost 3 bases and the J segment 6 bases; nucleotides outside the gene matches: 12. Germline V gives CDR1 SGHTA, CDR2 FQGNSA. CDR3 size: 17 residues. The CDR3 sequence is CASSFSGSGGARDTQYF. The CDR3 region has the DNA TGTGCCAGCAGCTTCTCGGGAAGCGGGGGGGCGCGTGATACGCAGTATTTT.

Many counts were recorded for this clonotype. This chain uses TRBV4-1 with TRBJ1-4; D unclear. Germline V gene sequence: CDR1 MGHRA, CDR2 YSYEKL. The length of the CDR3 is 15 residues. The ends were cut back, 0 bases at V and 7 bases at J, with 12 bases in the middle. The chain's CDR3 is CASSQERKGSEKLFF. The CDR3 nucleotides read TGCGCCAGCAGCCAAGAAAGGAAAGGGAGTGAAAAACTGTTTTTT.

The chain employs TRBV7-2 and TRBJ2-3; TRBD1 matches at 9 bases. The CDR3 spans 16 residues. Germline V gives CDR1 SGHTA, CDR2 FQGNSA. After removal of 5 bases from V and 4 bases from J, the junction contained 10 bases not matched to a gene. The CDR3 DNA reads TGTGCCAGCAGCCGCATGGGGACAGGGACGCCAGATACGCAGTATTTT. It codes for CASSRMGTGTPDTQYF.

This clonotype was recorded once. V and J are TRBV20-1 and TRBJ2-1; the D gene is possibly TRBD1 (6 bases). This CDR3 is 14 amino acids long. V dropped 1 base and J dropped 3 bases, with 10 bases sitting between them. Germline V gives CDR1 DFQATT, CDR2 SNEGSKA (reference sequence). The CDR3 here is CSARGQGLYNEQFF. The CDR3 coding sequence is TGCAGTGCTAGAGGGCAGGGGCTCTACAATGAGCAGTTCTTC.

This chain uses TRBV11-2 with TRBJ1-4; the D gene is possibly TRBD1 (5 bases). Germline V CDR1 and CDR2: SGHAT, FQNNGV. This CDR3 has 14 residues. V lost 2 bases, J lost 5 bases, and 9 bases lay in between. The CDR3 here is CASSLLGGNEKLFF. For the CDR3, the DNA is TGTGCCAGCAGCTTACTGGGGGGAAATGAAAAACTGTTTTTT.

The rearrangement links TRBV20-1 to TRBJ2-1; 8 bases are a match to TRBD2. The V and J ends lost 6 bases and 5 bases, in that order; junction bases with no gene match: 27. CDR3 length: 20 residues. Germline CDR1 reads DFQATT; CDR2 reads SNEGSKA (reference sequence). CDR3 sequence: CSARPKERESLSSKDNEQFF. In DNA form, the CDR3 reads TGCAGTGCCCGACCCAAGGAGCGGGAGTCCCTTTCATCCAAAGACAATGAGCAGTTCTTC.

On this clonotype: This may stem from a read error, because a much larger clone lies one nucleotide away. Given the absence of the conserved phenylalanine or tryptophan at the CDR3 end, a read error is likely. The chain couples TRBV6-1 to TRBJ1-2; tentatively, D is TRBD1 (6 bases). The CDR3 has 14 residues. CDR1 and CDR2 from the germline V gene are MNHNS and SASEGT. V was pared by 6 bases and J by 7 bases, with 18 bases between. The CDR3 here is CASSETGHTSGYTL. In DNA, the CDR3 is TGTGCCAGCAGCGAGACAGGACATACCAGTGGCTACACCCTC.